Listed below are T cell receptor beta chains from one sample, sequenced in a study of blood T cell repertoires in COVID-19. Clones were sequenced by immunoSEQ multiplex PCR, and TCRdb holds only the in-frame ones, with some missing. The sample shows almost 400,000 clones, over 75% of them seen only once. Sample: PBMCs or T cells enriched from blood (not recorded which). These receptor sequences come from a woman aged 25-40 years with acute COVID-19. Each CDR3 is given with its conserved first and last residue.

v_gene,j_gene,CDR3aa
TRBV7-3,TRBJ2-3,CASSLQGGTDTQYF
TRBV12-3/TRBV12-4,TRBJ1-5,CASSGQGFQPQHF
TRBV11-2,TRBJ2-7,CASSLDSGKRGGEQYF
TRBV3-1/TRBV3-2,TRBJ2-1,CASSDEPGLAANEQFF
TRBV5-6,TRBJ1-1,CASHGTGGNTEAFF
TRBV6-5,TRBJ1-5,CASIGRRLDQPQHF
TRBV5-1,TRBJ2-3,CASRLAGFTDTQYF
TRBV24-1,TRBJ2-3,CATTGDTQYF
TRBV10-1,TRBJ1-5,CASSESPGQGATQPQHF
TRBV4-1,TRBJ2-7,CASSQGAGGDYEQYF
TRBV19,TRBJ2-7,CASSNIGRALSYEQYF
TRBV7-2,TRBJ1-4,CASSLVAGGNEKLFF
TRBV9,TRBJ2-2,CASSPGTGKNTGELFF
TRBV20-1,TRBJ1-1,CSASDSGSTEAFF
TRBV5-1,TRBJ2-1,CASSLGTSAYYNEQFF
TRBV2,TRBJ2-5,CASSSGLAAKETQYF
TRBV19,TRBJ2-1,CASSLQGNNEQFF
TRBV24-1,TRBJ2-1,CATSDLVPSSYNEQFF
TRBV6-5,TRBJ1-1,CASWGTGDFTEAFF
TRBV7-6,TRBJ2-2,CASSPTGGGTGELFF
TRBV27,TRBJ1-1,CASSFRGGVDTEAFF
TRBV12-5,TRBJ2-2,CASGIDLLAGELFF
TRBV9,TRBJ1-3,CASSGGQVFSGNTIYF
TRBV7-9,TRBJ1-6,CASSFREEGSPLHF
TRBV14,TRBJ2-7,CASSRPGLEDEQYF
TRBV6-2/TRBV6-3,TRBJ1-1,CASSSDSRSTEAFF
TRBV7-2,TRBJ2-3,CASSANLAVSTDTQYF
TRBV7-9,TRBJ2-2,CASSGTSAGELFF
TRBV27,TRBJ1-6,CASRLGGGYNSPLHF
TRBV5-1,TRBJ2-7,CASSLEGAGYEQYF
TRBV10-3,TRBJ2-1,CAISESQGVDEQFF
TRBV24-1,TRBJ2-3,CATSDWGPGTDTQYF
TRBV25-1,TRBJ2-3,CASGTSGGTDTQYF
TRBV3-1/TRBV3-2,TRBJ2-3,CASSPGSAGGITDTQYF
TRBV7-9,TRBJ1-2,CASSLEGPAPYGYTF
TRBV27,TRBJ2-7,CASSLDGDRGRLRYEQYF
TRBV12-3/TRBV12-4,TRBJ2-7,CASSPDSSYEQYF
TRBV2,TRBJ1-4,CASSSRDRKKLFF
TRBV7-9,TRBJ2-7,CASSVYPNRGHEQYF
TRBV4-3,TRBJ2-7,CASSQASLGQDEQYF
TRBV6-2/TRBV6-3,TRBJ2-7,CASSYNRAGYEQYF
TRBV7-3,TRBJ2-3,CASSSRAGESTDTQYF
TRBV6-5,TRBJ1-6,CASSKEYNSPLHF
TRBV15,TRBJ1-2,CATSGRWDRGGYTF
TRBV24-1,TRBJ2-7,CATSDPGTGIYEQYF
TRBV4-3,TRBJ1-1,CASSLGTALGTEAFF